Included here is one T cell receptor (beta chain) sequence, with context. Its cognate antigen has yet to be identified. Base qualities are not recorded, but no much larger clone differs from it by a single base. These data originate in a study of OX40 agonist ivuxolimab in advanced cancers. With respect to the entire study: Ivuxolimab, which targeted the costimulatory receptor OX40 (CD134), was an agonistic, fully human IgG2 monoclonal antibody. Patients were allowed to have had prior anti-PD-1, anti-PD-L1 or anti-CTLA-4 therapy, and around two fifths of the dose-escalation patients had been treated with checkpoint inhibitors. Of the roughly 50 dose-escalation patients, hepatocellular carcinoma was present in about 19, melanoma in roughly 15, renal cell carcinoma in 9 and head and neck cancer in 9. The paper describes the monotherapy dose-escalation part (N of about 52 patients) of the phase I trial of ivuxolimab. Partial responses were achieved by three dose-escalation patients, of whom one had hepatocellular carcinoma and two had cutaneous melanoma. A male proportion of under 85% and a mean age of 60 years, ranging from about 23 to 90, were recorded for the dose-escalation cohort. The point of sequencing TCRbeta in the periphery was to test whether ivuxolimab changed TCR sequence diversity and drove clonal T-cell expansion. Intravenous ivuxolimab was administered to patients every 2 weeks at six dose levels: 0.01, 0.1, 0.3, 1.5, 3 and 10 mg/kg.

The trial excluded patients who had a history of autoimmune disease or who were on systemic immunosuppression. Peripheral blood for TCR sequencing was drawn from every dose cohort at baseline, at cycle 4 day 1 and at cycle 7 day 1. The samples were drawn from a first-in-human, open-label, multicenter phase I dose-escalation trial of ivuxolimab. Adults with locally advanced or metastatic melanoma, renal cell, hepatocellular, or head and neck squamous cell carcinoma were enrolled in the trial. Before TCR sequencing, CD4+ and CD8+ T cells were separately sorted from peripheral blood. Genomic DNA was isolated from the sorted cells so that the TCRbeta CDR3 region could be sequenced. The immunoSEQ Assay was used for sequencing of TCRbeta CDR3 regions. TCRdb provides this immuneACCESS table in a form limited to in-frame rearrangements. Some clones are lacking; in checked studies, under half of them reflect an unresolved V gene, and why the rest are absent is not known. In this sample the table shows tens of thousands of clones, more than 80% of which occur a single time. The ten biggest clones cover 1.5% to 2% of the sample.

Results and caveats for the whole study, not just this receptor: Low levels of normalized T-cell clonal expansion were also shown by some nonresponding patients. In the 0.1-3.0 mg/kg groups, partial responders had among the lowest normalized peripheral clonal expansion, particularly in CD8+ T cells. After ivuxolimab, more expanded clones were found on average in CD8+ T cells than in CD4+ T cells. Antigen specificity was not determined for the clonally expanded peripheral T cells. At doses of 0.1 to 3.0 mg/kg, clonal expansion of both CD4+ and CD8+ T cells in blood was seen between baseline and week 6.

Between the V and J ends, shortened by 4 bases and 6 bases respectively, the junction contains 15 bases. The CDR3 sequence holds 14 residues, the cysteine and phenylalanine included. Left in the record is the CDR3 DNA by itself, 42 bases read in frame from the first base. Per the germline V gene (reference sequence), LNHDA is the CDR1 and SQIVND is the CDR2. The rearranged segments are TRBV19 and TRBJ1-2; the D segment could be TRBD1, given 5 matching bases. The source was CD4+ or CD8+ T cells sorted from blood, collected in a trial of the OX40 agonist ivuxolimab. The clonotype originates from an adult with an advanced solid tumor such as melanoma, head and neck, liver or kidney cancer. The sequenced DNA is TGTGCCAGTAGTAACAGGAACCTTCGGGATGGCTACACCTTC. It encodes CASSNRNLRDGYTF.